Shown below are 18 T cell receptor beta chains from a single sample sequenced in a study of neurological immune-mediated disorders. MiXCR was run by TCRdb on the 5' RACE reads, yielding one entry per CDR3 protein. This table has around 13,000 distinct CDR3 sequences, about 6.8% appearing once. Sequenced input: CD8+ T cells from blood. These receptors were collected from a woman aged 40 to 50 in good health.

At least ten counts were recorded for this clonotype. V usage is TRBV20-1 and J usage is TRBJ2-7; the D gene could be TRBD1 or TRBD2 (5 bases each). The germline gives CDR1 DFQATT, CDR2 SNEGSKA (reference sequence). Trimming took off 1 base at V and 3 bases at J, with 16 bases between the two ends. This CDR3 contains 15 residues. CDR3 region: CSARVLGLGDYEQYF. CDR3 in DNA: TGCAGTGCTAGAGTTCTGGGGTTGGGGGACTACGAGCAGTACTTC.

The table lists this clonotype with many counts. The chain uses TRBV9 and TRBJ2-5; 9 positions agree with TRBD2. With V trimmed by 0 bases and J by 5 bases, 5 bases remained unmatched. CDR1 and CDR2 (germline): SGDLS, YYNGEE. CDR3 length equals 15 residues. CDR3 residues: CASSVGGGAGETQYF. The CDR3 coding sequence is TGTGCCAGCAGCGTAGGCGGGGGGGCTGGGGAGACCCAGTACTTC.

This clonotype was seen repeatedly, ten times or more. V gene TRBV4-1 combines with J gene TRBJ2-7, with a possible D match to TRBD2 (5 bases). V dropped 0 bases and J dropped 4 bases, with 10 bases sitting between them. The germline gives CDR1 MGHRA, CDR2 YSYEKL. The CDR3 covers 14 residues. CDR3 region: CASSQDRGTYEQYF. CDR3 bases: TGCGCCAGCAGCCAAGATCGGGGAACGTACGAGCAGTACTTC.

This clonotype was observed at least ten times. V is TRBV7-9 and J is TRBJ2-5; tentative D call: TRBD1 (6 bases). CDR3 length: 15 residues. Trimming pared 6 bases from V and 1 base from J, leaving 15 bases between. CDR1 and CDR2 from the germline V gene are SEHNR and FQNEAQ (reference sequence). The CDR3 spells CASRSGGGSQETQYF. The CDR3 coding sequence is TGTGCCAGCAGATCCGGTGGGGGCAGCCAAGAGACCCAGTACTTC.

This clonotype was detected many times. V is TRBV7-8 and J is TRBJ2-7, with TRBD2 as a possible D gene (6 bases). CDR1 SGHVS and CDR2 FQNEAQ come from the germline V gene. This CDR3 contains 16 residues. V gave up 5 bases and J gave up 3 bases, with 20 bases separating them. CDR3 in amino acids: CASSQTAGTGDYEQYF. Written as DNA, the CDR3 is TGTGCCAGCAGCCAAACAGCCGGGACGGGGGACTACGAGCAGTACTTC.

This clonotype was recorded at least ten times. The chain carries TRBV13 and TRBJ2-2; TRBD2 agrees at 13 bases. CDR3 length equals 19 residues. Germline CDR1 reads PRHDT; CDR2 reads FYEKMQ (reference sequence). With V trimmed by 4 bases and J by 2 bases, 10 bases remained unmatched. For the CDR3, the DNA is TGTGCCAGCAGCTCCCTTGGGGGGACTAGCGGGGTTAACACCGGGGAGCTGTTTTTT. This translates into CASSSLGGTSGVNTGELFF.

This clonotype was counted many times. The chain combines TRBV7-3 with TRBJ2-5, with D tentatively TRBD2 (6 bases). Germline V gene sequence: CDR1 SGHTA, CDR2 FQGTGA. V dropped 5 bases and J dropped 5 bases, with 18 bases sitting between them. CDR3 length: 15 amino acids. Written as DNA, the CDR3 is TGTGCCAGCAGCCCCCTTGGGGGGAGAGGGGAGACCCAGTACTTC. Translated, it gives CASSPLGGRGETQYF.

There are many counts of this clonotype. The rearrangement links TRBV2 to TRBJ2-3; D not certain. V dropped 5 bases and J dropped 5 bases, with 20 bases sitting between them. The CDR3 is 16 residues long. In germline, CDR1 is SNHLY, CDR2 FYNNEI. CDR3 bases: TGTGCCAGCAGTTCCTACGATCGGATCGGCCGAGATACGCAGTATTTT. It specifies CASSSYDRIGRDTQYF.

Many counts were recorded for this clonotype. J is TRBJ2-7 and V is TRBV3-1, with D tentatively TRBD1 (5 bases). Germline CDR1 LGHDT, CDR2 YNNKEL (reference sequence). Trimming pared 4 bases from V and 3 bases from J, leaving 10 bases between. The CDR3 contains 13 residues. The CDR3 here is CASSPEQGYEQYF. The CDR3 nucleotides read TGTGCCAGCAGCCCGGAGCAGGGCTACGAGCAGTACTTC.

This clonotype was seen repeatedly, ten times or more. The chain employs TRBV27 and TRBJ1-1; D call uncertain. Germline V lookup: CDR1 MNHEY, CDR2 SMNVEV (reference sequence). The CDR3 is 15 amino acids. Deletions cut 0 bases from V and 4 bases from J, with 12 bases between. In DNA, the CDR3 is TGTGCCAGCAGTTTATCCCCTAACCTGGCCACTGAAGCTTTCTTT. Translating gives CASSLSPNLATEAFF.

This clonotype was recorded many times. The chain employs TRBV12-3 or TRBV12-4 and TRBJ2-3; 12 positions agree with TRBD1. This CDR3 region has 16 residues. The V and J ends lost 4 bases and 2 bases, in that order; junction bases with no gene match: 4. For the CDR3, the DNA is TGTGCCAGCAGTTCGGGACAGGGGGCGGACACAGATACGCAGTATTTT. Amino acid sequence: CASSSGQGADTDTQYF.

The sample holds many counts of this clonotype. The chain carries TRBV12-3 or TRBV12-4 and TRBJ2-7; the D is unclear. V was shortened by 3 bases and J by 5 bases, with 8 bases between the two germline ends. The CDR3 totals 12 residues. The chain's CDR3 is CASSFTVNEQYF. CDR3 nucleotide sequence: TGTGCCAGCAGTTTCACAGTCAACGAGCAGTACTTC.

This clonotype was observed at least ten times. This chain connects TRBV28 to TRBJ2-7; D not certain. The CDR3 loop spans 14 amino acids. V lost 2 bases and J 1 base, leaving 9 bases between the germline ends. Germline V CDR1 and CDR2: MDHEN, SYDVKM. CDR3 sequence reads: CASSLNGRSYEQYF. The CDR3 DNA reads TGTGCCAGCAGTTTAAACGGACGGTCCTACGAGCAGTACTTC.

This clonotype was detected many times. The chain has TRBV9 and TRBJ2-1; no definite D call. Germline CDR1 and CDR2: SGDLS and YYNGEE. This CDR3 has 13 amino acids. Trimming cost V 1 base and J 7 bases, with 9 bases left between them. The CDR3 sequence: CASSVPPRNEQFF. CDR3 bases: TGTGCCAGCAGCGTACCCCCTCGGAATGAGCAGTTCTTC.

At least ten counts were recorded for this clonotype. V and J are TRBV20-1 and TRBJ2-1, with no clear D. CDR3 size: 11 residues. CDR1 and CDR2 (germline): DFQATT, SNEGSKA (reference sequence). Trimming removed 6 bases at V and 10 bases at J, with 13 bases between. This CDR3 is CSATLGREQFF. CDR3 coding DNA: TGCAGTGCCACTTTAGGCCGCGAGCAGTTCTTC.

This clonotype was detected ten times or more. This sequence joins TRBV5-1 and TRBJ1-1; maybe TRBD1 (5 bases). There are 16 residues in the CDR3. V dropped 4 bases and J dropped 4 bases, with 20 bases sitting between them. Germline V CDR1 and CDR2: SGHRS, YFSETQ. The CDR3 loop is CASSPTPQGGSTEAFF. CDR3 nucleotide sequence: TGCGCCAGCAGCCCAACCCCCCAGGGAGGGAGCACTGAAGCTTTCTTT.

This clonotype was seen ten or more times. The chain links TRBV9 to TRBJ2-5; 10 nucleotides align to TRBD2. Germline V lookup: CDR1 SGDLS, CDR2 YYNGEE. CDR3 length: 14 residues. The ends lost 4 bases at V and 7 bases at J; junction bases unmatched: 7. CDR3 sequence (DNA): TGTGCCAGCAGCCCAGAGCGGGGGGGAGGGACCCAGTACTTC. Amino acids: CASSPERGGGTQYF.

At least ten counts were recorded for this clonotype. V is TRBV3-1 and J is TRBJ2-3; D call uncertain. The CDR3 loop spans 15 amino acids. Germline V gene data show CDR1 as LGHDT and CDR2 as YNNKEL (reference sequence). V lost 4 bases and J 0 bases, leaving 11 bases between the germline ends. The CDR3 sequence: CASSPTIRSTDTQYF. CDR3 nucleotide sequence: TGTGCCAGCAGCCCCACCATTAGAAGCACAGATACGCAGTATTTT.